These 8 T cell receptor beta chains were all obtained from the same sample, sequenced in a study of T-cell memory formation after mild COVID-19. In TCRdb, the 5' RACE reads were re-called with MiXCR into one record per CDR3 protein. The repertoire holds around 220,000 distinct CDR3 sequences, roughly 17% seen once, with 3.5% in the top ten. The sample comprised PBMCs or a T cell subset sorted from them (not recorded which). The receptor source for this set is a young man who had mild COVID-19 (a few samples of this study predate the infection). Cell type and time point are not known.

This rearrangement joins TRBV12-3 or TRBV12-4 to TRBJ1-2; D perhaps matches TRBD1 (6 bases). The CDR3 length is 16 residues. Trimming stripped 4 bases from V and 0 bases from J, with 15 bases between. CDR3 sequence: CASSSSQGGANYGYTF. In DNA form, the CDR3 reads TGTGCCAGCAGTTCGTCCCAAGGGGGGGCTAACTATGGCTACACCTTC.

This rearrangement joins TRBV6-1 to TRBJ2-1, with 8 nucleotides matching TRBD2. The V gene end was trimmed by 5 bases and the J gene end by 6 bases; junction bases not matched to a gene: 9. Germline V CDR1 and CDR2: MNHNS, SASEGT. This CDR3 spans 15 amino acids. The CDR3 DNA reads TGTGCCAGCAGTACCGGGTTCGGGGGGGCCAATGAGCAGTTCTTC. As protein: CASSTGFGGANEQFF.

V gene TRBV5-1 combines with J gene TRBJ2-3, with 8 bases matching TRBD1. Trimming cost V 1 base and J 2 bases; bases outside gene matches: 9. The CDR3 covers 17 residues. Germline-derived CDR1 and CDR2 are SGHRS and YFSETQ. CDR3 protein: CASSLPRGQRTTDTQYF. CDR3 in DNA: TGCGCCAGCAGCTTGCCCAGGGGGCAGAGAACCACAGATACGCAGTATTTT.

A single count supports this clonotype. The chain combines TRBV20-1 with TRBJ2-7; 9 bases are shared with TRBD2. The CDR3 runs to 15 residues. From germline, CDR1 is DFQATT and CDR2 SNEGSKA (reference sequence). Trimming cost V 3 bases and J 2 bases; bases outside gene matches: 8. CDR3 sequence: CSASGTSFSTYEQYF. CDR3 DNA sequence: TGCAGTGCTAGTGGGACTAGCTTTTCTACCTACGAGCAGTACTTC.

The rearrangement links TRBV2 to TRBJ1-2, with TRBD1 as a possible D gene (5 bases). CDR3 length: 14 amino acids. V lost 4 bases, J lost 2 bases, and 11 bases lay in between. Germline CDR1 is SNHLY and CDR2 is FYNNEI. CDR3 region: CASSGAAGNYGYTF. The CDR3 DNA sequence: TGTGCCAGCAGTGGGGCTGCAGGGAACTATGGCTACACCTTC.

This clonotype has just a few counts. This sequence joins TRBV20-1 and TRBJ2-1; D may be TRBD1 or TRBD2 (5 bases each). CDR3 size: 13 residues. Germline V lookup: CDR1 DFQATT, CDR2 SNEGSKA (reference sequence). Deletions cut 4 bases from V and 2 bases from J, with 9 bases between. Here the CDR3 DNA reads TGCAGTGCTACCCGGGGCACCTACAATGAGCAGTTCTTC. Protein: CSATRGTYNEQFF.

This clonotype has a handful of counts. Here the CDR3 DNA reads TGTGCCAGCAGTTACTTGCCTCCAGGGTACAATCAGCCCCAGCATTTT. It codes for CASSYLPPGYNQPQHF. The chain has TRBV6-5 and TRBJ1-5, with a possible D match to TRBD1 (5 bases). The CDR3 contains 16 residues. From germline, CDR1 is MNHEY and CDR2 SVGAGI. Between the trimmed V and J ends, which lost 1 base and 3 bases, there was a span of 13 bases.

This clonotype was counted between two and nine times. The chain uses TRBV2 and TRBJ2-1, with 7 nucleotides matching TRBD2. With V trimmed by 8 bases and J by 5 bases, 6 bases remained unmatched. The CDR3 runs 13 residues. Germline V gene data show CDR1 as SNHLY and CDR2 as FYNNEI. CDR3 in DNA: TGTGCCAGCGGGACTACTTCCGACAATGAGCAGTTCTTC. Translation gives CASGTTSDNEQFF.